The 18 T cell receptor beta chains listed next were all sequenced from one sample in a study of beta chain features in type 1 diabetes. The study reverse transcribed the entire isolated RNA, so it sequenced expressed TCRB transcripts. Method: immunoSEQ multiplex PCR; TCRdb's copy keeps in-frame clones and lacks some. This sample yields 300,000 to 350,000 clones, of which roughly 21% are seen a single time; 0.044% belongs to the top ten. The specimen sequenced was naive CD4+ T cells from blood. These TCRs come from a woman in her late teens or twenties in good health.

This clone turned up a few times. The chain uses TRBV4-1 and TRBJ2-7, with 7 nucleotides matching TRBD2. This CDR3 has 15 residues. V lost 1 base, J lost 3 bases, and 6 bases stayed unmatched. CDR1 MGHRA and CDR2 YSYEKL come from the germline V gene. This CDR3 reads CASSQAGRRRYEQYF. CDR3 in DNA: TGCGCCAGCAGCCAAGCCGGGAGGAGGCGCTACGAGCAGTACTTC.

This clone has more than one count but fewer than ten. The chain employs TRBV7-2 and TRBJ2-5; D may be TRBD2 (5 bases). The CDR3 totals 15 residues. With 1 base removed from V and 4 bases from J, the gap between germline ends came to 13 bases. Per germline, CDR1 SGHTA and CDR2 FQGNSA. CDR3 DNA sequence: TGTGCCAGCAGCTTAGACCGGACTTCACGAGAGACCCAGTACTTC. Its translation: CASSLDRTSRETQYF.

This chain joins TRBV7-2 and TRBJ2-3; no definite D call. CDR3 size: 16 residues. Per the germline V gene, CDR1 is SGHTA and CDR2 is FQGNSA. V gave up 4 bases and J gave up 4 bases, with 18 bases separating them. DNA for the CDR3: TGTGCCAGCAGCTACACGGAGCCCCTCGGTGCAGATACGCAGTATTTT. Protein sequence: CASSYTEPLGADTQYF. Full variable domain (missing parts from reference TRBV7-2 and TRBJ2-3): GAGVSQSPSNKVTEKGKDVELRCDPISGHTALYWYRQSLGQGLEFLIYFQGNSAPDKSGLPSDRFSAERTGGSVSTLTIQRTQQEDSAVYLCASSYTEPLGADTQYFGPGTRLTVL.

In this sample, this clone turned up a few times. Other DNA variants within this sample encode the same CDR3. V is TRBV5-4 and J is TRBJ2-7; D is perhaps TRBD2 (6 bases). The CDR3 consists of 13 residues. Germline lookup yields CDR1 SGHNT and CDR2 YYREEE (reference sequence). Trimming removed 2 bases at V and 2 bases at J, with 8 bases between. As DNA, the CDR3 is TGTGCCAGCAGCTTCGGGGGTACCTACGAGCAGTACTTC. Its protein is CASSFGGTYEQYF.

This clone was seen only a few times. The chain links TRBV7-8 to TRBJ2-5; TRBD1 matches 9 bases. The length of the CDR3 is 14 residues. Germline assignment: CDR1 SGHVS and CDR2 FQNEAQ. With V trimmed by 6 bases and J by 5 bases, 7 bases remained unmatched. The DNA of the CDR3 is TGTGCCAGCAGTGAAGGGACAGGGCTGGAGACCCAGTACTTC. Amino acids: CASSEGTGLETQYF.

This clone appeared a few times. The identical CDR3 is also encoded by other nucleotide sequences in the sample. The rearrangement uses TRBV15 and TRBJ2-5; D perhaps matches TRBD1 (6 bases). There are 14 residues in the CDR3. V was trimmed by 0 bases and J by 5 bases, leaving 10 bases between them. Germline loops: CDR1 LNHNV, CDR2 YYDKDF (reference sequence). The CDR3 sequence: CATSRDQGQETQYF. Written as DNA, the CDR3 is TGTGCCACCAGCAGAGATCAGGGGCAGGAGACCCAGTACTTC.

A few counts support this clone. The V and J genes are TRBV19 and TRBJ1-2, with D possibly matching TRBD1 (6 bases). The germline V and J ends were trimmed by 7 bases and 6 bases, with 12 bases remaining between them. Germline V gene sequence: CDR1 LNHDA, CDR2 SQIVND (reference sequence). This CDR3 spans 12 amino acids. DNA for the CDR3: TGTGCCAGTAATCAGGGGTTCCATGGCTACACCTTC. It translates to CASNQGFHGYTF.

This clone was picked up a small number of times. V gene TRBV4-3 combines with J gene TRBJ2-3; D call uncertain. V was shortened by 0 bases and J by 5 bases, with 9 bases between the two germline ends. There are 14 residues in the CDR3. Germline values: CDR1 LGHNA, CDR2 YSLEER. Written as DNA, the CDR3 is TGCGCCAGCAGCCAAGATAATAGTCGAGATACGCAGTATTTT. It translates to CASSQDNSRDTQYF.

This chain links TRBV21-1 with TRBJ2-7; TRBD1, the table's D call, lacks a check against the DNA. TRBV21-1 is flagged as a pseudogene. CDR3 size: 12 residues. This CDR3 reads CARGGRGYEQYF. CDR3 in DNA: TGTGCCAGAGGTGGCAGGGGGTACGAGCAGTACTTC.

The V gene is TRBV6-5, the J gene TRBJ1-2; 7 bases are shared with TRBD1. Germline V gene sequence: CDR1 MNHEY, CDR2 SVGAGI. The CDR3 is 15 amino acids. The V and J ends lost 0 bases and 2 bases, in that order; junction bases with no gene match: 3. The CDR3 spells CASSYSGTANYGYTF. CDR3 nucleotide sequence: TGTGCCAGCAGTTACTCAGGGACAGCAAACTATGGCTACACCTTC.

This clone has only a few counts. The rearrangement uses TRBV30 and TRBJ1-1, with D unclear. The length of the CDR3 is 17 residues. Per the germline V gene, CDR1 is GTSNPN and CDR2 is SVGIG (reference sequence). The V and J ends lost 0 bases and 6 bases respectively, with 23 bases between them. CDR3 amino acids: CAWSVKALQVLRAEAFF. The CDR3 coding sequence is TGTGCCTGGAGTGTAAAGGCCCTCCAGGTTTTGAGGGCTGAAGCTTTCTTT.

Only a few counts were recorded for this clone. This chain links TRBV2 with TRBJ1-5, with D unresolved. Germline CDR1 and CDR2: SNHLY and FYNNEI. Trimming cost V 3 bases and J 3 bases, with 6 bases left between them. The CDR3 has 13 residues. CDR3 sequence: CASSEDFNQPQHF. For the CDR3, the DNA is TGTGCCAGCAGTGAGGACTTCAATCAGCCCCAGCATTTT.

The chain recombines TRBV2 with TRBJ2-7; 7 bases are shared with TRBD1. The J segment lost 4 bases and the V segment lost 7 bases, leaving 13 bases of the junction unmatched. The CDR3 covers 15 residues. The V gene's germline CDR1 is SNHLY and CDR2 FYNNEI. The chain's CDR3 is CASNEGAYRGYEQYF. Here the CDR3 DNA reads TGTGCCAGCAATGAGGGGGCCTACAGAGGGTACGAGCAGTACTTC.

This clone was found a few times. This rearrangement joins TRBV5-1 to TRBJ2-7, with TRBD2 as a possible D gene (7 bases). Germline CDR1 SGHRS, CDR2 YFSETQ. The CDR3 extends over 13 amino acids. The germline V and J ends were trimmed by 2 bases and 6 bases, with 12 bases remaining between them. The DNA for the CDR3 is TGCGCCAGCAGCTTCCCGGGGGGCGTCGAGCAGTACTTC. Translated, it gives CASSFPGGVEQYF. Based on the CDR3 plus reference TRBV5-1 and TRBJ2-7, the full variable domain is KAGVTQTPRYLIKTRGQQVTLSCSPISGHRSVSWYQQTPGQGLQFLFEYFSETQRNKGNFPGRFSGRQFSNSRSEMNVSTLELGDSALYLCASSFPGGVEQYFGPGTRLTVT.

This chain uses TRBV11-3 with TRBJ2-6; TRBD1 matches at 7 bases. Trimming removed 1 base from V and 0 bases from J; junction bases left unmatched: 6. Germline CDR1 SGHNT, CDR2 YENEEA. This CDR3 is 18 amino acids long. The CDR3 here is CASSLVAGGVSGANVLTF. DNA of the CDR3: TGTGCCAGCAGCTTAGTGGCAGGGGGAGTCTCTGGGGCCAACGTCCTGACTTTC.

V gene TRBV30 combines with J gene TRBJ1-1; 7 nucleotides agree with TRBD1. Per germline, CDR1 GTSNPN and CDR2 SVGIG (reference sequence). V was pared by 8 bases and J by 1 base, with 4 bases of the junction left unmatched. This CDR3 region has 12 residues. CDR3 amino acids: CAENRGNTEAFF. Written as DNA, the CDR3 is TGTGCCGAGAACAGGGGGAACACTGAAGCTTTCTTT.

The chain joins TRBV19 to TRBJ2-3; 14 bases agree with TRBD2. CDR1 and CDR2 (germline): LNHDA, SQIVND (reference sequence). Trimming cost V 6 bases and J 0 bases; bases outside gene matches: 8. This CDR3 contains 18 residues. The CDR3 loop reads CASSPGTSGSVSTDTQYF. In DNA, the CDR3 is TGTGCCAGTAGCCCCGGGACTAGCGGGAGTGTAAGCACAGATACGCAGTATTTT.

The rearrangement uses TRBV9 and TRBJ2-3; the match to TRBD2 covers 11 bases. CDR1 SGDLS and CDR2 YYNGEE come from the germline V gene. This CDR3 region has 17 residues. V trimming: 0 bases; J trimming: 4 bases; junction bases outside the gene matches: 7. The CDR3 nucleotides are TGTGCCAGCAGCGTAGCGACCCTAGCGGGAGGACCAGATACGCAGTATTTT. Translation: CASSVATLAGGPDTQYF.